The 21 T cell receptor beta chains presented below share a single source sample, sequenced in a study of cytomegalovirus exposure and HLA in healthy donors. The PCR made use of 60 Vbeta and 13 Jbeta primers. Clones were sequenced by immunoSEQ multiplex PCR, and TCRdb holds only the in-frame ones, with some missing. Among tens of thousands of clones, almost 85% were seen once, and the ten largest hold 2.9%. Sequenced: PBMCs. Source of these receptors: a middle-aged man in good health and CMV-seronegative.

The V and J genes are TRBV6-1 and TRBJ2-5; 8 nucleotides agree with TRBD2. There are 16 residues in the CDR3. CDR1 MNHNS and CDR2 SASEGT come from the germline V gene. Losses at the gene ends were 0 bases for V and 5 bases for J; bases not matched to a gene: 8. CDR3 sequence (DNA): TGTGCCAGCAGTGAAGCGCTTCCGGGGGGGACGGAGACCCAGTACTTC. Translation gives CASSEALPGGTETQYF.

The chain couples TRBV10-2 to TRBJ1-5; unclear D gene. Germline values: CDR1 WSHSY, CDR2 SAAADI. The V end was cut by 6 bases, the J end by 6 bases, with 15 bases between. The CDR3 totals 14 residues. The chain's CDR3 is CASSLAGAGQPQHF. The CDR3 DNA reads TGCGCCAGCAGCCTAGCGGGCGCGGGTCAGCCCCAGCATTTT.

This chain links TRBV27 with TRBJ1-2; weak D call: TRBD1 (5 bases). Germline CDR1 is MNHEY and CDR2 is SMNVEV (reference sequence). Trimming pared 0 bases from V and 4 bases from J, leaving 12 bases between. The CDR3 length is 15 residues. The CDR3 coding sequence is TGTGCCAGCAGTTTATCCTCCGCCGGGGGCTATGGCTACACCTTC. As protein: CASSLSSAGGYGYTF.

The chain joins TRBV5-5 to TRBJ1-2; no firm D call. The CDR3 is made up of 14 amino acids. V was clipped by 0 bases and J by 11 bases, with 17 bases between them. CDR1 is SGHKS, CDR2 YYEKEE, per germline (reference sequence). In DNA form, the CDR3 reads TGTGCCAGCAGCTTGGGACGGGTTGTTGGTGTGTACACCTTC. Translating gives CASSLGRVVGVYTF.

This chain links TRBV6-1 with TRBJ2-3; D is possibly TRBD1 (6 bases). CDR1 is MNHNS, CDR2 SASEGT, per germline. This CDR3 is 15 amino acids long. V lost 4 bases and J lost 3, with 14 bases in between. In DNA, the CDR3 is TGTGCCAGCAGTGTCGGGAAGGGGGTAACAGATACGCAGTATTTT. The encoded protein is CASSVGKGVTDTQYF.

This chain links TRBV27 with TRBJ2-7; 7 positions agree with TRBD2. Germline assignment: CDR1 MNHEY and CDR2 SMNVEV (reference sequence). The CDR3 has 15 residues. The V segment lost 6 bases and the J segment 3 bases; nucleotides outside the gene matches: 11. The CDR3 DNA reads TGTGCCAGCAGCACCCGACGCGGGGGAGACTACGAGCAGTACTTC. Its protein product is CASSTRRGGDYEQYF.

The chain joins TRBV18 to TRBJ1-5; tentative D call: TRBD1 (5 bases). The germline V gene has CDR1 KGHSH and CDR2 LQKENI. V was shortened by 2 bases and J by 4 bases, with 12 bases between the two germline ends. The CDR3 extends over 15 amino acids. CDR3 region: CASSPDSGGNQPQHF. The CDR3 coding sequence is TGTGCCAGCTCACCAGACTCCGGGGGAAATCAGCCCCAGCATTTT.

The V gene is TRBV7-9, the J gene TRBJ1-5; tentative D call: TRBD1 (5 bases). The CDR3 is 17 residues long. CDR1 SEHNR and CDR2 FQNEAQ come from the germline V gene (reference sequence). Deletions cut 3 bases from V and 1 base from J, with 16 bases between. The CDR3 is CASSFARADVSNQPQHF. The DNA for the CDR3 is TGTGCCAGCAGCTTTGCCAGGGCGGACGTAAGCAATCAGCCCCAGCATTTT. The whole variable domain, filled in from reference TRBV7-9 and TRBJ1-5, reads DTGVSQNPRHKITKRGQNVTFRCDPISEHNRLYWYRQTLGQGPEFLTYFQNEAQLEKSRLLSDRFSAERPKGSFSTLEIQRTEQGDSAMYLCASSFARADVSNQPQHFGDGTRLSIL.

This clone showed up just once. The chain joins TRBV4-2 to TRBJ2-1, with D tentatively TRBD2 (7 bases). The V end was cut by 1 base, the J end by 4 bases, with 14 bases between. CDR3 length equals 16 residues. Germline V gene lookup returns CDR1 LGHNA and CDR2 YNFKEQ. As DNA, the CDR3 is TGTGCCAGCAGCCAAGGGGGAGGGGGGGCTTACAATGAGCAGTTCTTC. It specifies CASSQGGGGAYNEQFF.

The chain is built from TRBV20-1 and TRBJ2-3, with D perhaps TRBD1 (5 bases). The CDR3 spans 11 residues. V was shortened by 5 bases and J by 5 bases, with 8 bases between the two germline ends. Germline CDR1 reads DFQATT; CDR2 reads SNEGSKA (reference sequence). The CDR3 DNA sequence: TGCAGTGCTCGCCAGGGAGATACGCAGTATTTT. As protein: CSARQGDTQYF.

A few counts support this clone. The V gene is TRBV5-1, the J gene TRBJ1-1; 12 bases agree with TRBD1. V lost 0 bases, J lost 4 bases, and 4 bases stayed unmatched. Per germline, CDR1 SGHRS and CDR2 YFSETQ. The CDR3 runs 16 residues. CDR3 nucleotide sequence: TGCGCCAGCAGCTTGGCCGGGACAGGGGGCCCCACTGAAGCTTTCTTT. It is translated as CASSLAGTGGPTEAFF.

J is TRBJ2-1 and V is TRBV2, with 7 bases identical to TRBD1. The CDR3 is 13 amino acids. The J segment lost 3 bases and the V segment lost 4 bases, leaving 0 bases of the junction unmatched. From germline, CDR1 is SNHLY and CDR2 FYNNEI. The CDR3 reads CASSGDSYNEQFF. The CDR3 DNA sequence: TGTGCCAGCAGTGGGGACAGCTACAATGAGCAGTTCTTC.

The rearrangement links TRBV18 to TRBJ1-6, with 8 positions matching TRBD1. The CDR3 consists of 16 residues. J lost 9 bases, V lost 3 bases, and 10 bases had no gene match. Germline CDR1 is KGHSH and CDR2 is LQKENI. The CDR3 sequence: CASSPMTGERSSPLHF. The DNA of the CDR3 is TGTGCCAGCTCACCCATGACAGGGGAACGGAGTTCACCCCTCCACTTT.

This sequence joins TRBV19 and TRBJ1-1; D remains unclear. The CDR3 is 14 amino acids. V shed 5 bases and J shed 4 bases, with 14 bases lying between them. CDR1 is LNHDA, CDR2 SQIVND, per germline (reference sequence). This CDR3 reads CASSGHTSGTEAFF. DNA for the CDR3: TGTGCCAGTAGTGGGCACACTAGCGGCACTGAAGCTTTCTTT.

The gene calls are TRBV7-8 and TRBJ2-3; 7 bases agree with TRBD2. CDR1 and CDR2 from the germline V gene are SGHVS and FQNEAQ. The CDR3 has 17 amino acids. V gave up 3 bases and J gave up 2 bases; unmatched junction bases: 11. CDR3 sequence reads: CASSFRTAGASTDTQYF. CDR3 DNA: TGTGCCAGCAGCTTCCGGACCGCGGGAGCTTCCACAGATACGCAGTATTTT.

Only a few counts were recorded for this clone. The J gene is TRBJ1-1, the V gene TRBV6-5; 7 bases are a match to TRBD1. The CDR3 totals 15 residues. Germline V gene sequence: CDR1 MNHEY, CDR2 SVGAGI. V dropped 7 bases and J dropped 2; count of bases not matched to a gene: 10. As DNA, the CDR3 is TGTGCCAGCAAAACGGACAGGCGGAGTAACACTGAAGCTTTCTTT. Encoded protein: CASKTDRRSNTEAFF.

V and J are TRBV4-2 and TRBJ1-5; D gene ambiguous. V lost 3 bases, J lost 9 bases, and 12 bases lay in between. The CDR3 runs 13 residues. Germline V CDR1 and CDR2: LGHNA, YNFKEQ. This CDR3 reads CASSHPDNGPQHF. The CDR3 coding sequence is TGTGCCAGCAGCCACCCCGACAATGGGCCCCAGCATTTT.

This clone is a singleton in its sample. The gene calls are TRBV7-9 and TRBJ2-7; no clear D gene. Between the trimmed V and J ends, which lost 4 bases and 2 bases, there was a span of 6 bases. Germline CDR1 and CDR2: SEHNR and FQNEAQ (reference sequence). The CDR3 covers 12 residues. CDR3 sequence (DNA): TGTGCCAGCAGCTCTACCCCCTACGAGCAGTACTTC. Protein product: CASSSTPYEQYF.

The V and J genes are TRBV5-1 and TRBJ2-2; the D gene is possibly TRBD2 (6 bases). The V gene lost 9 bases and the J gene lost 8 bases, with 26 bases spanning the gap. Looked up from germline, CDR1 is SGHRS and CDR2 is YFSETQ. The CDR3 sequence is 16 residues long. The chain's CDR3 is CATHIPYGGDGGELFF. The CDR3 DNA sequence: TGCGCCACCCACATCCCTTATGGAGGGGACGGAGGGGAGCTGTTTTTT.

The chain joins TRBV4-1 to TRBJ1-2; 7 nucleotides line up with TRBD1. Germline CDR1 reads MGHRA; CDR2 reads YSYEKL. Unmatched junction bases numbered 4, after V lost 0 bases and J lost 0 bases. This CDR3 comprises 16 residues. The CDR3 region has the DNA TGCGCCAGCAGCCAAGATTGGCAGGGGGCTAACTATGGCTACACCTTC. Translating it yields CASSQDWQGANYGYTF.

V and J are TRBV2 and TRBJ1-6, with D possibly being TRBD1 (5 bases). V gave up 4 bases and J gave up 8 bases, with 9 bases separating them. CDR3 size: 13 residues. The germline V gene encodes CDR1 SNHLY and CDR2 FYNNEI. CDR3 sequence: CASSVQGYSPLHF. CDR3 nucleotides: TGTGCCAGCAGTGTCCAGGGATATTCACCCCTCCACTTT.